This entry is about one T cell receptor (beta chain). Its cognate antigen is unknown. The sample comes from a study of cytomegalovirus exposure and HLA in healthy donors. Background on the study: It was reported in a later analysis that the 90 to 150 validation repertoires used the same platform as the roughly 700 first-cohort repertoires.

The germline gives CDR1 MGHRA, CDR2 YSYEKL. Trimming removed 0 bases from V and 2 bases from J; junction bases left unmatched: 7. The CDR3 is 17 residues long. Notes on the study in general: The study recorded 160 or so TCR beta chains that were cytomegalovirus-associated. That first-cohort TCR clusters tended to co-occur in the 95 to 150 validation repertoires was found in a later analysis.

Assay used: immunoSEQ multiplex PCR; TCRdb lists only in-frame clones, some missing. The table has 130,000 to 150,000 clones, less than 90% seen once. The sequence was obtained from a man aged 18-30 years in good health and CMV-seronegative. The chain carries TRBV4-1 and TRBJ2-3; 8 bases map to TRBD1. The specimen sequenced was PBMCs. In DNA, the CDR3 is TGCGCCAGCAGCCAAGATGGCGGGACAGGTTACACAGATACGCAGTATTTT. Its translation is CASSQDGGTGYTDTQYF.